This passage covers 22 T cell receptor beta chains from one sample sequenced in a study of blood T cell repertoires in COVID-19. The data were produced by immunoSEQ multiplex PCR, yet TCRdb's version contains in-frame clones alone and is incomplete. The data hold about half a million clones, with roughly nine tenths observed a single time. The sequenced material came from PBMCs or T cells enriched from blood (not recorded which). The receptors derive from a woman aged 55-70 years who had recovered from COVID-19.

The rearrangement joins TRBV3-1 (or the pseudogene TRBV3-2) to TRBJ1-5; no definite D call. Looked up from germline, CDR1 is LGHDT and CDR2 is YNNKEL (reference sequence). Trimming left V 4 bases short and J 9 bases short, with 13 bases between. CDR3 length: 13 residues. This CDR3 reads CASSPGSFGPQHF. CDR3 sequence (DNA): TGTGCCAGCAGCCCCGGGTCATTCGGGCCCCAGCATTTT.

The V call is TRBV5-1, the J call TRBJ2-4; TRBD1 might be the D (5 bases). The V gene lost 5 bases and the J gene lost 2 bases, with 11 bases spanning the gap. Germline V gives CDR1 SGHRS, CDR2 YFSETQ. The CDR3 is made up of 14 amino acids. The CDR3, as DNA: TGCGCCAGCAGTCCCGACAGTTCCAAAAACATTCAGTACTTC. It translates to CASSPDSSKNIQYF.

The chain employs TRBV4-1 and TRBJ1-2, with D possibly matching TRBD1 (6 bases). Trimming cost V 1 base and J 3 bases, with 15 bases left between them. Per the germline V gene, CDR1 is MGHRA and CDR2 is YSYEKL. There are 16 residues in the CDR3. CDR3 DNA sequence: TGCGCCAGCAGCCAAGTCCTTAATAGACAGGACTATGGCTACACCTTC. Translated: CASSQVLNRQDYGYTF.

The rearrangement links TRBV6-5 to TRBJ1-6; a weak D match, TRBD1 (6 bases). V was cut by 7 bases and J by 8 bases, with 18 bases left in between. The CDR3 covers 15 residues. Germline loops: CDR1 MNHEY, CDR2 SVGAGI. CDR3 sequence reads: CASNKGGGADSPLHF. DNA of the CDR3: TGTGCCAGCAACAAGGGGGGGGGCGCCGATTCACCCCTCCACTTT.

The chain links TRBV19 to TRBJ1-3, with D perhaps matching TRBD1 (5 bases). Germline-derived CDR1 and CDR2 are LNHDA and SQIVND (reference sequence). V dropped 9 bases and J dropped 1 base, with 13 bases sitting between them. CDR3 length: 14 amino acids. The CDR3, as DNA: TGTGCCAGCCGAATCCAGGGATCTGGAAACACCATATATTTT. Translating it yields CASRIQGSGNTIYF.

This sequence joins TRBV7-2 and TRBJ2-5; 7 positions match TRBD2. The V and J ends lost 5 bases and 4 bases, in that order; junction bases with no gene match: 10. Germline V gene data show CDR1 as SGHTA and CDR2 as FQGNSA. This CDR3 has 15 residues. For the CDR3, the DNA is TGTGCCAGCAGCAAAGGGCTAGCGGAAGGAGAGACCCAGTACTTC. It specifies CASSKGLAEGETQYF.

This clone was seen only once. The rearrangement uses TRBV5-4 and TRBJ1-1; TRBD1 is a possible D gene (5 bases). Germline V CDR1 and CDR2: SGHNT, YYREEE (reference sequence). The V end was cut by 3 bases, the J end by 3 bases, with 18 bases between. This CDR3 is built from 16 residues. CDR3 bases: TGTGCCAGCAGCTCCCGGACAATCCCGGCGCACACTGAAGCTTTCTTT. Amino acid sequence: CASSSRTIPAHTEAFF. Full variable domain (remainder filled in from reference TRBV5-4 and TRBJ1-1): ETGVTQSPTHLIKTRGQQVTLRCSSQSGHNTVSWYQQALGQGPQFIFQYYREEENGRGNFPPRFSGLQFPNYSSELNVNALELDDSALYLCASSSRTIPAHTEAFFGQGTRLTVV.

The chain joins TRBV7-6 to TRBJ2-5; 10 bases fit TRBD2. Unmatched junction bases numbered 6, after V lost 5 bases and J lost 3 bases. This CDR3 is built from 15 residues. The germline V gene encodes CDR1 SGHVS and CDR2 FNYEAQ. CDR3 in amino acids: CASSPQGLAKETQYF. The DNA for the CDR3 is TGTGCCAGCAGCCCTCAGGGACTAGCGAAAGAGACCCAGTACTTC. Full variable domain (remainder filled in from reference TRBV7-6 and TRBJ2-5): GAGVSQSPRYKVTKRGQDVALRCDPISGHVSLYWYRQALGQGPEFLTYFNYEAQQDKSGLPNDRFSAERPEGSISTLTIQRTEQRDSAMYRCASSPQGLAKETQYFGPGTRLLVL.

The rearrangement links TRBV5-8 to TRBJ2-7; tentatively, D is TRBD1 (6 bases). The CDR3 length is 14 residues. V shed 3 bases and J shed 2 bases, with 12 bases lying between them. Germline V gene lookup returns CDR1 SGHTS and CDR2 YDEGEE. The CDR3 nucleotides are TGTGCCAGCAGCTATCAGACAGGCCCCTACGAGCAGTACTTC. Translated, it gives CASSYQTGPYEQYF.

The J gene is TRBJ1-4, the V gene TRBV10-1; 7 bases are a match to TRBD1. The CDR3 contains 15 residues. Germline CDR1 WNHNN, CDR2 SYGVQD (reference sequence). Losses at the gene ends were 3 bases for V and 0 bases for J; bases not matched to a gene: 1. CDR3 nucleotides: TGCGCCAGCAGTGAAACAGGGGCAACTAATGAAAAACTGTTTTTT. Translation: CASSETGATNEKLFF.

The rearrangement joins TRBV3-1 (or the pseudogene TRBV3-2) to TRBJ1-4; D is undetermined. The V and J ends lost 1 base and 8 bases respectively, with 11 bases between them. Germline CDR1 LGHDT, CDR2 YNNKEL (reference sequence). The CDR3 loop spans 14 amino acids. The CDR3 DNA sequence: TGTGCCAGCAGCCAAGGGGCCGCGGGGGAAAAACTGTTTTTT. This gives the protein CASSQGAAGEKLFF.

The chain combines TRBV5-6 with TRBJ1-5; possibly TRBD1 for D (5 bases). From germline, CDR1 is SGHDT and CDR2 YYEEEE. The CDR3 sequence is 16 residues long. The germline V and J ends were trimmed by 4 bases and 2 bases, with 16 bases remaining between them. The CDR3 protein is CASSPSAQGGNQPQHF. CDR3 nucleotides: TGTGCCAGCAGCCCTTCGGCCCAGGGTGGCAATCAGCCCCAGCATTTT.

This clone was observed a few times. In DNA form, the CDR3 reads TGTGCCAGCAGTTACCGGACTAGCGGGGGGGTCGGGGAGCTGTTTTTT. As protein: CASSYRTSGGVGELFF. This chain uses TRBV6-5 with TRBJ2-2, with 15 nucleotides matching TRBD2. From germline, CDR1 is MNHEY and CDR2 SVGAGI. The CDR3 loop spans 16 amino acids. The ends lost 2 bases at V and 7 bases at J; junction bases unmatched: 2.

To note about this clone: The junction departs from the called germline gene at one end, perhaps through a read error. The CDR3 region is CASSRLAGGWYNEQFF. CDR3 DNA sequence: TGTGCTAGCAGCAGACTAGCGGGGGGTTGGTACAATGAGCAGTTCTTC. This rearrangement joins TRBV7-7 to TRBJ2-1, with 13 bases fitting TRBD2. The CDR3 runs to 16 residues. Germline V gene sequence: CDR1 SSHAT, CDR2 FNYEAQ (reference sequence).

The gene calls are TRBV5-1 and TRBJ1-4; perhaps TRBD1 as D (5 bases). Trimming removed 5 bases at V and 4 bases at J, with 15 bases between. The germline CDR1 and CDR2 sequences are SGHRS and YFSETQ. The CDR3 is 15 residues long. The CDR3 protein is CASRGLEKGNEKLFF. The CDR3 DNA reads as TGCGCCAGCAGGGGGCTGGAAAAGGGTAATGAAAAACTGTTTTTT.

The chain links TRBV9 to TRBJ2-7, with 11 bases matching TRBD2. The CDR3 extends over 16 amino acids. Trimming at V came to 0 bases and at J to 1 base, leaving 3 bases not matched to a gene. Germline CDR1 reads SGDLS; CDR2 reads YYNGEE. CDR3 nucleotide sequence: TGTGCCAGCAGCGTAGGGGGGACTAGCGGTTCCTACGAGCAGTACTTC. Protein product: CASSVGGTSGSYEQYF.

The V call is TRBV6-5, the J call TRBJ2-3; TRBD1 aligns across 10 bases. V was pared by 7 bases and J by 3 bases, with 7 bases of the junction left unmatched. This CDR3 region has 15 residues. Germline loops: CDR1 MNHEY, CDR2 SVGAGI. The CDR3 protein is CASTGTGVVTDTQYF. The CDR3 nucleotides read TGTGCCAGCACCGGGACAGGGGTTGTTACAGATACGCAGTATTTT.

This clone was seen just once. The gene calls are TRBV4-1 and TRBJ1-6; no clear D. There are 16 residues in the CDR3. The V gene's germline CDR1 is MGHRA and CDR2 YSYEKL. V gave up 1 base and J gave up 2 bases, with 9 bases separating them. The CDR3 DNA follows: TGCGCCAGCAGCCAAGGCGTACTCACCTATAATTCACCCCTCCACTTT. Its translation: CASSQGVLTYNSPLHF.

The chain couples TRBV2 to TRBJ2-7, with unresolved D. The ends were cut back, 7 bases at V and 1 base at J, with 14 bases in the middle. Per the germline V gene, CDR1 is SNHLY and CDR2 is FYNNEI. The CDR3 covers 14 residues. The CDR3 region is CASKRDIQSYEQYV. The CDR3 nucleotides are TGTGCCAGCAAGCGTGATATTCAGTCCTACGAGCAGTACGTC.

The genes are TRBV15 and TRBJ2-3; 9 positions match TRBD2. Germline values: CDR1 LNHNV, CDR2 YYDKDF (reference sequence). Germline trimming cut 9 bases from V and 4 bases from J; bases unmatched to any gene: 5. The CDR3 spans 13 residues. CDR3 DNA: TGTGCCACTAGGGAGCGGGGGGCAGATACGCAGTATTTT. The encoded protein is CATRERGADTQYF.

In the case of this clone: Other DNA sequences in this specimen translate into the identical CDR3. In DNA, the CDR3 is TGTGCCAGCAGCGGACAGGGAGGTTCACCCCTCCACTTT. Translating gives CASSGQGGSPLHF. This rearrangement joins TRBV2 to TRBJ1-6; the match to TRBD1 covers 8 bases. Germline CDR1 reads SNHLY; CDR2 reads FYNNEI. Trimming took 6 bases from V and 9 from J; bases not matched to a gene: 4. This CDR3 spans 13 amino acids.

The chain joins TRBV10-3 to TRBJ1-3; 7 bases map to TRBD1. Germline V gives CDR1 ENHRY, CDR2 SYGVKD. The CDR3 contains 17 residues. Trimming took 3 bases from V and 0 from J; bases not matched to a gene: 8. As DNA, the CDR3 is TGTGCCATCAGTGACAGGGGGGATTGGAGCTCTGGAAACACCATATATTTT. This codes for CAISDRGDWSSGNTIYF.